Presented here are 5 T cell receptor beta chains from one specimen sequenced in a study of blood T cell repertoires in COVID-19. Clones were read by immunoSEQ multiplex PCR, and TCRdb kept only the in-frame ones, dropping some. Of 200,000 to 300,000 clones listed, approximately 86% were seen once; the top ten hold under 3%. The material sequenced was PBMCs or T cells enriched from blood (not recorded which). These receptors originate from a woman aged 18-30 years who had recovered from COVID-19.

V is TRBV5-3 and J is TRBJ1-4; D not certain. TRBV5-3 is designated an ORF whose function remains uncertain. CDR3 length equals 14 residues. Trimming left V 0 bases short and J 7 bases short, with 10 bases between. CDR3 region: CARSLAKQAEKLFF. The CDR3 DNA reads TGTGCCAGAAGCTTGGCCAAGCAGGCTGAAAAACTGTTTTTT.

This clone was seen once. The rearrangement joins TRBV27 to TRBJ2-3, with D possibly TRBD2 on 6 matching bases. V was trimmed by 1 base and J by 6 bases, leaving 14 bases between them. Germline V lookup: CDR1 MNHEY, CDR2 SMNVEV (reference sequence). The CDR3 spans 15 residues. CDR3 DNA sequence: TGTGCCAGCAGTTTATACAGGAGGGGACGGGATACGCAGTATTTT. As protein: CASSLYRRGRDTQYF.

This clone was seen a few times. V usage is TRBV19 and J usage is TRBJ2-1; the match to TRBD1 covers 9 bases. Germline values: CDR1 LNHDA, CDR2 SQIVND (reference sequence). Unmatched junction bases numbered 17, after V lost 7 bases and J lost 1 base. CDR3 size: 19 residues. The chain's CDR3 is CASTPRGRGTGLSYNEQFF. The CDR3 DNA sequence: TGTGCCAGTACCCCCCGAGGGAGGGGGACAGGGTTATCCTACAATGAGCAGTTCTTC.

The count of this clone is one. The chain has TRBV29-1 and TRBJ1-2; D is possibly TRBD1 (5 bases). The CDR3 is 11 residues long. V gave up 0 bases and J gave up 11 bases, with 10 bases separating them. Germline V lookup: CDR1 SQVTM, CDR2 ANQGSEA. The CDR3 protein is CSVEEQGGYTF. The CDR3 region has the DNA TGCAGCGTTGAAGAGCAGGGTGGGTACACCTTC.

The V call is TRBV27, the J call TRBJ1-2; D unclear. Per the germline V gene, CDR1 is MNHEY and CDR2 is SMNVEV (reference sequence). CDR3 length: 13 amino acids. The V and J ends lost 5 bases and 3 bases respectively, with 10 bases between them. The CDR3 spells CASSPRIYYGYTF. In nucleotides, the CDR3 is TGTGCCAGCAGTCCGCGGATATACTATGGCTACACCTTC.